These 2 T cell receptor beta chains were all obtained from the same sample, sequenced in a study of cytomegalovirus exposure and HLA in healthy donors (dated by TCRdb to the late 2010s). The library was obtained by the immunoSEQ multiplex PCR assay. For the multiplex PCR, a mixture combining 60 forward primers for TCR Vbeta segments and 13 reverse primers for TCR Jbeta segments was used. TCRdb took this table from immuneACCESS and kept in-frame rearrangements with V and J called. Such tables lack part of the clones; where checked against another copy, unresolved V genes explain under half of the gap, and the rest is unexplained. The sample table holds under 200,000 clones, of which approximately 78% were seen once. In total, the top ten clones hold 8% to 10% of the sample. The sample taken for sequencing was PBMCs. These receptors all come from a male donor in good health and CMV-seropositive.

This clone was seen only a few times. This chain uses TRBV6-4 with TRBJ2-5; 9 bases match TRBD1. V shed 2 bases and J 2 bases; nucleotides not matched to a gene: 6. This CDR3 has 16 residues. In germline, CDR1 is MRHNA, CDR2 SNTAGT. The DNA of the CDR3 is TGTGCCAGCAGTGACGAACCCGGGACAGGGCAAGAGACCCAGTACTTC. It codes for CASSDEPGTGQETQYF.

The chain has TRBV2 and TRBJ2-5, with a weak D call TRBD2 (6 bases). The CDR3 has 13 residues. The ends were cut back, 5 bases at V and 3 bases at J, with 10 bases in the middle. CDR1 and CDR2 from the germline V gene are SNHLY and FYNNEI. The CDR3 nucleotides are TGTGCCAGCAGTCGAGGGGAGGAAGAGACCCAGTACTTC. It codes for CASSRGEEETQYF. Full variable domain (remainder filled in from reference TRBV2 and TRBJ2-5): EPEVTQTPSHQVTQMGQEVILRCVPISNHLYFYWYRQILGQKVEFLVSFYNNEISEKSEIFDDQFSVERPDGSNFTLKIRSTKLEDSAMYFCASSRGEEETQYFGPGTRLLVL.